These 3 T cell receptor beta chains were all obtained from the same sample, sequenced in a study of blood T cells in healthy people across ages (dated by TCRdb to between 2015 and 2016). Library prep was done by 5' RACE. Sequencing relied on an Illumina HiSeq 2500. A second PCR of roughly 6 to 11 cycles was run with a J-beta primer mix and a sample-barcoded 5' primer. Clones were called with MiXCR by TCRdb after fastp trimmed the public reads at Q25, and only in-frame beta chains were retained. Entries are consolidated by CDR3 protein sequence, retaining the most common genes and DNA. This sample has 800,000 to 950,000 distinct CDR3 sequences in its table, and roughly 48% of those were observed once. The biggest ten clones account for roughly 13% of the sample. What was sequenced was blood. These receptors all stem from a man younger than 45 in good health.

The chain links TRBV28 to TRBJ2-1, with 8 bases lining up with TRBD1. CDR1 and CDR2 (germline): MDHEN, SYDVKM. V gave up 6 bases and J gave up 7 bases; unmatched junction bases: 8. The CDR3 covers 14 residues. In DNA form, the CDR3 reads TGTGCCAGCAGATCCGGACAGGGATTTAATGAGCAGTTCTTC. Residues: CASRSGQGFNEQFF.

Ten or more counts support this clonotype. In DNA, the CDR3 is TGTGCCAGCAGCTTCACCGGGACAGGGGGGAGTGAGCAGTTCTTC. This translates into CASSFTGTGGSEQFF. The genes are TRBV5-6 and TRBJ2-1; 11 nucleotides align to TRBD1. The trim removed 2 bases at V and 9 bases at J, leaving 7 bases unmatched. The CDR3 has 15 residues. The germline gives CDR1 SGHDT, CDR2 YYEEEE.

CDR3 amino acids: CASRTGTGIPYEQYF. The CDR3 DNA sequence: TGTGCCAGCAGGACCGGGACAGGGATCCCCTACGAGCAGTACTTC. The rearrangement links TRBV6-6 to TRBJ2-7, with 9 bases that match TRBD1. The V gene's germline CDR1 is MNHNY and CDR2 SVGAGI (reference sequence). The CDR3 has 15 residues. Germline trimming cut 6 bases from V and 2 bases from J; bases unmatched to any gene: 8.